What follows are 5 T cell receptor beta chains derived from one specimen sequenced in a study of cytomegalovirus exposure and HLA in healthy donors. Clones were read by immunoSEQ multiplex PCR, and TCRdb kept only the in-frame ones, dropping some. The sample carries roughly 300,000 clones, roughly nine tenths recorded once. The sequenced sample was PBMCs. The receptor source for this set is a woman aged 30 to 39 in good health and CMV-seropositive.

The chain has TRBV7-8 and TRBJ2-2, with a weak D call TRBD2 (5 bases). V lost 5 bases to trimming and J lost 7 bases, with 14 bases between them. This CDR3 has 14 amino acids. Germline V lookup: CDR1 SGHVS, CDR2 FQNEAQ. The DNA of the CDR3 is TGTGCCAGCAGCCCTACCACTAGGAGCGGGGAGCTGTTTTTT. It codes for CASSPTTRSGELFF.

The V and J genes are TRBV7-3 and TRBJ1-1; D uncertain. The CDR3 contains 13 residues. V lost 0 bases to trimming and J lost 4 bases, with 6 bases between them. Germline values: CDR1 SGHTA, CDR2 FQGTGA. CDR3 sequence: CASSLTPLTEAFF. DNA of the CDR3: TGTGCCAGCAGCTTAACCCCCCTCACTGAAGCTTTCTTT.

The DNA of the CDR3 is TGTGCCAGCAGCCAGGAGGTGGGAGGGATCGGCTATGGCTACACCTTC. Amino acids: CASSQEVGGIGYGYTF. The chain employs TRBV4-2 and TRBJ1-2; D not certain. This CDR3 comprises 16 residues. Germline V lookup: CDR1 LGHNA, CDR2 YNFKEQ. With 3 bases removed from V and 4 bases from J, the gap between germline ends came to 18 bases.

CDR3 loop: CASSLDRGLAYEQYF. CDR3 in DNA: TGTGCCAGCAGTTTAGACAGGGGTTTGGCCTACGAGCAGTACTTC. The chain employs TRBV27 and TRBJ2-7; 8 nucleotides align to TRBD1. Germline-derived CDR1 and CDR2 are MNHEY and SMNVEV (reference sequence). Trimming removed 2 bases from V and 2 bases from J; junction bases left unmatched: 5. CDR3 length: 15 residues.

This chain connects TRBV27 to TRBJ2-1; the D is unclear. This CDR3 has 13 residues. V lost 8 bases to trimming and J lost 9 bases, with 17 bases between them. The germline gives CDR1 MNHEY, CDR2 SMNVEV (reference sequence). The CDR3 bases are TGTGCCAGCCGCGCCTACTTCCCTGCTGAGCAGTTCTTC. Its translation: CASRAYFPAEQFF.